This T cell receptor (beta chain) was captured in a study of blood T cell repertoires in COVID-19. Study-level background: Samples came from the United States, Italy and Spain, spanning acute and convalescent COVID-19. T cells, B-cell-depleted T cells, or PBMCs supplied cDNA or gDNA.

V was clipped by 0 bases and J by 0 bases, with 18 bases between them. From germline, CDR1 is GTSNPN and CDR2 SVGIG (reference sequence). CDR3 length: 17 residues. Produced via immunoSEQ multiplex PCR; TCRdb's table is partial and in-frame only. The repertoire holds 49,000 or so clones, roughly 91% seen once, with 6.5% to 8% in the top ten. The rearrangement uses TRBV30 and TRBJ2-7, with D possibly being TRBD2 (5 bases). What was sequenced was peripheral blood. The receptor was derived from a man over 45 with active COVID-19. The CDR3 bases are TGTGCCTGGAGTGTCGCAATGTCCCGGGGTTCCTCCTACGAGCAGTACTTC. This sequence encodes CAWSVAMSRGSSYEQYF.